This T cell receptor beta chain was observed in a study of OX40 agonist ivuxolimab in advanced cancers. The study's findings and limits: CD4+ T cells averaged fewer expanded clones than CD8+ T cells.

Exclusion applied to patients with autoimmune disease history or systemic immunosuppression. The assay was immunoSEQ multiplex PCR, and TCRdb's table has in-frame clones only and misses some. The sample records roughly 75,000 clones, about 92% being singletons. Details on this clone: What it binds is not known.

The junction had 5 bases not matched to a gene; V was cut back by 6 bases and J by 6 bases. The CDR3 extends over 13 amino acids. Germline-derived CDR1 and CDR2 are SGHAT and FQNNGV. The clonotype comes from an adult with an advanced solid tumor such as melanoma, head and neck, liver or kidney cancer. The rearrangement links TRBV11-2 to TRBJ2-1; 7 positions match TRBD2. The specimen was CD4+ or CD8+ T cells sorted from blood, collected in a trial of the OX40 agonist ivuxolimab. CDR3 sequence reads: CASRIGLGNEQFF. The CDR3 DNA is TGTGCCAGCAGAATCGGACTAGGCAATGAGCAGTTCTTC.